Presented here are 3 T cell receptor beta chains from one specimen sequenced in a study of T cell responses to AZD1222 COVID-19 vaccine. Produced via immunoSEQ multiplex PCR; TCRdb's table is partial and in-frame only. The sample consists of 170,000 or so clones, just under 95% of them appearing once. The sequences come from peripheral blood, collected 28 days after the second dose of the MenACWY control vaccine. These receptors all come from an adult who received the MenACWY meningococcal vaccine as a control.

The V gene is TRBV2, the J gene TRBJ2-1; TRBD1 or TRBD2 may be the D gene (5 bases each). The length of the CDR3 is 15 residues. CDR1 is SNHLY and CDR2 is FYNNEI in the germline V gene. The ends were cut back, 6 bases at V and 0 bases at J, with 12 bases in the middle. CDR3 nucleotides: TGTGCCAGCAGGACCGGGACCAGCTCCTACAATGAGCAGTTCTTC. Protein product: CASRTGTSSYNEQFF. Looking up the rest from reference TRBV2 and TRBJ2-1 gives the full variable domain: EPEVTQTPSHQVTQMGQEVILRCVPISNHLYFYWYRQILGQKVEFLVSFYNNEISEKSEIFDDQFSVERPDGSNFTLKIRSTKLEDSAMYFCASRTGTSSYNEQFFGPGTRLTVL.

This chain uses TRBV18 with TRBJ2-5, with a tentative D call TRBD2 (5 bases). The CDR3 has 16 amino acids. V lost 3 bases and J lost 5, with 19 bases in between. The germline V gene has CDR1 KGHSH and CDR2 LQKENI. CDR3 nucleotides: TGTGCCAGCTCACCCCCCGGGTCACGCCGCGGGGAGACCCAGTACTTC. Amino acid sequence: CASSPPGSRRGETQYF.

This clone was detected once. The rearrangement uses TRBV5-1 and TRBJ2-7, with D maybe TRBD1 (5 bases). Trimming stripped 4 bases from V and 5 bases from J, with 10 bases between. Germline lookup yields CDR1 SGHRS and CDR2 YFSETQ. The CDR3 is 12 residues long. The CDR3 DNA is TGCGCCAGCAGCCTTGACAGAAACGAGCAGTACTTC. It translates to CASSLDRNEQYF.